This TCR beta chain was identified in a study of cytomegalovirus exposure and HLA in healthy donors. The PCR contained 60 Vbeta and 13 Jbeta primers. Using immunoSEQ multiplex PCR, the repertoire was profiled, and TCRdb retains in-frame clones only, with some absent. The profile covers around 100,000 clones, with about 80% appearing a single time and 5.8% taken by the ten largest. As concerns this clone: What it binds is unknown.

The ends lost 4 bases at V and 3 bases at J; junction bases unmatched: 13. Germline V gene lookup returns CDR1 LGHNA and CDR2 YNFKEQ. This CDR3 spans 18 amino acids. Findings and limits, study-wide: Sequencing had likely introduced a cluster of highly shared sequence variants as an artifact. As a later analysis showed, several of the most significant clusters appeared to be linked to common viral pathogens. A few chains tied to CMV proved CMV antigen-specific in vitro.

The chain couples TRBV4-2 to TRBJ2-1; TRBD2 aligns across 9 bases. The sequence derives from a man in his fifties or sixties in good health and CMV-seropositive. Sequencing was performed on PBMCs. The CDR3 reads CASSPQGSSGGIYNEQFF. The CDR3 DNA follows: TGTGCCAGCAGCCCTCAGGGGAGTAGCGGGGGCATCTACAATGAGCAGTTCTTC.